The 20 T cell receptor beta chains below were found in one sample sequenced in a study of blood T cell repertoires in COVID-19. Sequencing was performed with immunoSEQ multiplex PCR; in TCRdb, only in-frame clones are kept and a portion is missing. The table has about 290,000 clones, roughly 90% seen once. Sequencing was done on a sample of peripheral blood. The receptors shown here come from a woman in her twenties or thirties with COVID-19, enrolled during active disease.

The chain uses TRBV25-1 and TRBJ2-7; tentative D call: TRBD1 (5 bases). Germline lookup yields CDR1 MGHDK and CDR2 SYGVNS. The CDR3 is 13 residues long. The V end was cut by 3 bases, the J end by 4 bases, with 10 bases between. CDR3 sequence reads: CASSDWAGYEQYF. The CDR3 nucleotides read TGTGCCAGCAGTGACTGGGCAGGGTACGAGCAGTACTTC.

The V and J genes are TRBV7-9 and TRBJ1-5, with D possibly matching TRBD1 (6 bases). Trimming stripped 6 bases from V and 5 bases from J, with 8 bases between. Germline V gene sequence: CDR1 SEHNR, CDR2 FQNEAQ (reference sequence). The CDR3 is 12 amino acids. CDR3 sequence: CASSPGDQPQHF. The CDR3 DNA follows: TGTGCCAGCAGTCCAGGGGATCAGCCCCAGCATTTT.

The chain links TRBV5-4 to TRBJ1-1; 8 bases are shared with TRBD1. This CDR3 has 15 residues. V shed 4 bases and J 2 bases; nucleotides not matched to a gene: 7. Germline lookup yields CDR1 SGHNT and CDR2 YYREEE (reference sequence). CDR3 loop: CASSNDRGPNTEAFF. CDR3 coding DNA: TGTGCCAGCAGCAATGACAGGGGTCCCAACACTGAAGCTTTCTTT.

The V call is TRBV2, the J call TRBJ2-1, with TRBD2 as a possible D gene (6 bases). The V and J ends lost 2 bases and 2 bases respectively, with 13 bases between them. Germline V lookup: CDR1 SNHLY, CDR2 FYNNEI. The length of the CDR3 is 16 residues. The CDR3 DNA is TGTGCCAGCAGTGAAAGGAACAGGAGGGCCTACAATGAGCAGTTCTTC. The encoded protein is CASSERNRRAYNEQFF.

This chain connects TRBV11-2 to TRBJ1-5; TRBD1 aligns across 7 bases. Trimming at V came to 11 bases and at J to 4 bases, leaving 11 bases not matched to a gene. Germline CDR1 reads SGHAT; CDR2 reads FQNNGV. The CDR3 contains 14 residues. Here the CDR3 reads CAGTRQGRNQPQHF. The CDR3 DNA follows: TGTGCCGGAACGAGACAGGGACGGAATCAGCCCCAGCATTTT. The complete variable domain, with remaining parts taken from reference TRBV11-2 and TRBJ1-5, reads EAGVAQSPRYKIIEKRQSVAFWCNPISGHATLYWYQQILGQGPKLLIQFQNNGVVDDSQLPKDRFSAERLKGVDSTLKIQPAKLEDSAVYLCAGTRQGRNQPQHFGDGTRLSIL.

CDR3 sequence: CASSYGSQGALSGYTF. The CDR3 DNA sequence: TGTGCCAGCAGTTACGGGTCTCAGGGGGCGTTGAGTGGCTACACCTTC. This chain uses TRBV6-5 with TRBJ1-2, with 8 bases aligning to TRBD1. V was pared by 2 bases and J by 7 bases, with 12 bases of the junction left unmatched. Germline values: CDR1 MNHEY, CDR2 SVGAGI. This CDR3 comprises 16 residues.

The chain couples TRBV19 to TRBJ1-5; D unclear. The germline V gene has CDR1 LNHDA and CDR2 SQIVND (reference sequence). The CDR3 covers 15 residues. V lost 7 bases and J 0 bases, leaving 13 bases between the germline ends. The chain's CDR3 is CASKLLRYSNQPQHF. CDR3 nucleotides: TGTGCCAGTAAGTTACTGAGATATAGCAATCAGCCCCAGCATTTT.

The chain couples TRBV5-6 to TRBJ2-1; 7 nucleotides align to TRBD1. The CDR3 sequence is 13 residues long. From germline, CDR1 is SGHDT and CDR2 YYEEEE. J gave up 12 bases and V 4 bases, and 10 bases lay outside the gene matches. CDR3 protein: CASSDRQGFLQFF. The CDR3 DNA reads TGTGCCAGCAGCGATAGACAGGGATTCTTGCAGTTCTTC. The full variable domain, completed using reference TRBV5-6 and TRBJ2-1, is DAGVTQSPTHLIKTRGQQVTLRCSPKSGHDTVSWYQQALGQGPQFIFQYYEEEERQRGNFPDRFSGHQFPNYSSELNVNALLLGDSALYLCASSDRQGFLQFFGPGTRLTVL.

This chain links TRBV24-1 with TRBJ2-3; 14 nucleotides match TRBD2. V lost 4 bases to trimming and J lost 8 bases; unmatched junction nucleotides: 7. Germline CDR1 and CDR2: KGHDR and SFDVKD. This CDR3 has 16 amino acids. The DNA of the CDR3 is TGTGCCACCAGTGACCCGACTAGCGGGGGGGCGGGTACGCAGTATTTT. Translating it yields CATSDPTSGGAGTQYF.

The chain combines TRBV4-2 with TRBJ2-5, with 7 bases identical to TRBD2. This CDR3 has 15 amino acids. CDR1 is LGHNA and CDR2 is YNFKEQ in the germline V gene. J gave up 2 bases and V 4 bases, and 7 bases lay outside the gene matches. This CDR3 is CASSPAGLPQETQYF. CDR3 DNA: TGTGCCAGCAGCCCAGCGGGACTCCCTCAAGAGACCCAGTACTTC.

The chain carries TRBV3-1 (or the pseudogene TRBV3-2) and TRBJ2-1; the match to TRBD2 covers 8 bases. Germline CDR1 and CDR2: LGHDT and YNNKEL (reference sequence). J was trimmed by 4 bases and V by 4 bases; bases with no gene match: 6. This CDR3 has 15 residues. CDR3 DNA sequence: TGTGCCAGCAGCCCTTGGCGGGGGGATTACAATGAGCAGTTCTTC. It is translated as CASSPWRGDYNEQFF.

Here the CDR3 reads CASNRELGVEAFF. The DNA for the CDR3 is TGTGCCAGCAATCGGGAGTTGGGGGTTGAAGCTTTCTTT. This chain connects TRBV2 to TRBJ1-1; TRBD1 is a possible D gene (5 bases). The CDR3 runs to 13 residues. Germline lookup yields CDR1 SNHLY and CDR2 FYNNEI. Deletions cut 7 bases from V and 7 bases from J, with 16 bases between.

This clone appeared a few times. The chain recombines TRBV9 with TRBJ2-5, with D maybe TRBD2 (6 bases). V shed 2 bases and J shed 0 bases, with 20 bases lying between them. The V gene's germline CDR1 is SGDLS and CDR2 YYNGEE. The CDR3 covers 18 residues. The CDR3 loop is CASSVTEWGELYQETQYF. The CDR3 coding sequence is TGTGCCAGCAGCGTTACCGAGTGGGGGGAACTGTACCAAGAGACCCAGTACTTC.

The DNA for the CDR3 is TGTGCCAGCAGTTTTAGCCGAAACTATGGCTACACCTTC. Translated, it gives CASSFSRNYGYTF. The chain uses TRBV27 and TRBJ1-2; D is unresolved. The CDR3 sequence is 13 residues long. V gave up 3 bases and J gave up 2 bases, with 7 bases separating them. From germline, CDR1 is MNHEY and CDR2 SMNVEV (reference sequence).

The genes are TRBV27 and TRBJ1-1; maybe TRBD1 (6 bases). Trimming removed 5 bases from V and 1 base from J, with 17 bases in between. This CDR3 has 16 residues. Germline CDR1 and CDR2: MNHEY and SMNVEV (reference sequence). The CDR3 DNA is TGTGCCAGCAGTGCGAGCAGGGGTGAATGGAACACTGAAGCTTTCTTT. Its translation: CASSASRGEWNTEAFF.

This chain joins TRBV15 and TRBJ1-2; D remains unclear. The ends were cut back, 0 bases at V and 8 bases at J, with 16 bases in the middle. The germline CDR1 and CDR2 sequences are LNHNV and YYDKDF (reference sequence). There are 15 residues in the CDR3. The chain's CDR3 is CATSRDLSLLRGYTF. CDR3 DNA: TGTGCCACCAGCAGAGATCTTAGCCTTTTAAGAGGCTACACCTTC.

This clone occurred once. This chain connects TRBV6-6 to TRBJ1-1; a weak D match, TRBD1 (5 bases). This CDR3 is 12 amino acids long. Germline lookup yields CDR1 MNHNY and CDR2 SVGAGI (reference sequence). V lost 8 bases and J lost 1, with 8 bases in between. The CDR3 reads CASGDRNTEAFF. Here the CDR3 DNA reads TGTGCCAGCGGCGACAGGAACACTGAAGCTTTCTTT.

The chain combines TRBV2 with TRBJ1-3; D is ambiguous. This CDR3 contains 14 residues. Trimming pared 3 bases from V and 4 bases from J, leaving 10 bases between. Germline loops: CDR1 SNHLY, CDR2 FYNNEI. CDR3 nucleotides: TGTGCCAGCAGTGAGGGCGCAGAGGGAAACACCATATATTTT. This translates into CASSEGAEGNTIYF.

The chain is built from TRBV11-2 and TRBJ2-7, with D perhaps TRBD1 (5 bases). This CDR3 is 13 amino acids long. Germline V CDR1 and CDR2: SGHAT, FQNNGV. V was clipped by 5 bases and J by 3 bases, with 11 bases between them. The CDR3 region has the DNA TGTGCCAGCAGCCTCAGACAGATCTACGAGCAGTACTTC. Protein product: CASSLRQIYEQYF.

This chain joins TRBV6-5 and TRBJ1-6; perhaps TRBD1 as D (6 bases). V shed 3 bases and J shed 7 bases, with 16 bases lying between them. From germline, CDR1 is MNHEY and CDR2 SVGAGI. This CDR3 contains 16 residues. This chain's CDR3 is CASSYEPGGANSPLHF. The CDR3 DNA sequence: TGTGCCAGCAGTTATGAGCCGGGGGGCGCGAATTCACCCCTCCACTTT.